This TCR beta chain appears in the sequencing data of a study of T cells in lung cancer brain metastases. Whole-study context: Tobacco use history was present in about 85% of the roughly 20 patients, median roughly 40 pack-years.

With respect to this clone: Antigen specificity is unknown. This sample also contains other DNA sequences that code for the same CDR3.

Germline CDR1 is SGHVS and CDR2 is FNYEAQ. There are 16 residues in the CDR3. The protocol was immunoSEQ multiplex PCR, while the TCRdb copy is restricted to in-frame clones and leaves out a portion. The sample contains 4,900 or so clones, roughly 84% of which appear only once. Study results and caveats: Fragmented FFPE DNA may have left the infiltrating repertoire incompletely captured. Brain metastases had fewer unique productive clones than primaries (median approximately 1,600 versus 4,100).

Sequenced input: tumor tissue from the primary lung tumor. The V and J genes are TRBV7-6 and TRBJ2-1; D remains unclear. This sequence originates from a woman aged 50 to 60 with non-small cell lung cancer. Here the CDR3 reads CATQLLGGSSYNEQFF. In DNA form, the CDR3 reads TGTGCTACCCAGTTGCTCGGCGGTAGCTCCTACAATGAGCAGTTCTTC.